The subject of this entry is one TCR beta chain. Its cognate antigen is unknown. This record belongs to a study of cytomegalovirus exposure and HLA in healthy donors. Turning to the study itself: Findings of an earlier analysis included 90 million to 120 million unique TCR beta sequences from roughly 200 million T cells.

Study results and limitations: In a later analysis, V- and J-gene trimming of beta chains associated with a DCLRE1C missense variant, replicated independently.

Germline CDR1 reads SGHRS; CDR2 reads YFSETQ. After removal of 0 bases from V and 6 bases from J, the junction contained 3 bases not matched to a gene. The CDR3 sequence is 14 residues long. A multiplex PCR was run with 60 Vbeta primers and 13 Jbeta primers. TCRdb keeps only in-frame clones here, not all; method: immunoSEQ multiplex PCR. This table holds more than 250,000 clones, roughly 89% found once. The sample was PBMCs. The sequence was obtained from a woman aged 18-29 years in good health and CMV-seronegative. This rearrangement joins TRBV5-1 to TRBJ1-3, with 7 bases fitting TRBD1. The CDR3, as DNA: TGCGCCAGCAGCTTGGGACAGGGTGCAAACACCATATATTTT. Translating gives CASSLGQGANTIYF.